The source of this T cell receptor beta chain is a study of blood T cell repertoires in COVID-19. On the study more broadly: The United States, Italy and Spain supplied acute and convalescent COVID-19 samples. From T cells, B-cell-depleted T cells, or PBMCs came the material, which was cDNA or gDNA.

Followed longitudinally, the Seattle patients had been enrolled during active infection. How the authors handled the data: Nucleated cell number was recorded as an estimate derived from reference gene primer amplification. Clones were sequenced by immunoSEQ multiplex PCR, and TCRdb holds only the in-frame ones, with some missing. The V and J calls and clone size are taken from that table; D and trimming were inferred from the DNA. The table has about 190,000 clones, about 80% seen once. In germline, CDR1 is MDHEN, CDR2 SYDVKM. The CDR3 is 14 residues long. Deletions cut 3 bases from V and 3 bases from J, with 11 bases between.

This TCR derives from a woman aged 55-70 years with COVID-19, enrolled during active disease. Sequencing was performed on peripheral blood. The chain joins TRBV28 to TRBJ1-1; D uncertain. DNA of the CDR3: TGTGCCAGCAGTTTCGCCTTGGAGCACACTGAAGCTTTCTTT. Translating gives CASSFALEHTEAFF.